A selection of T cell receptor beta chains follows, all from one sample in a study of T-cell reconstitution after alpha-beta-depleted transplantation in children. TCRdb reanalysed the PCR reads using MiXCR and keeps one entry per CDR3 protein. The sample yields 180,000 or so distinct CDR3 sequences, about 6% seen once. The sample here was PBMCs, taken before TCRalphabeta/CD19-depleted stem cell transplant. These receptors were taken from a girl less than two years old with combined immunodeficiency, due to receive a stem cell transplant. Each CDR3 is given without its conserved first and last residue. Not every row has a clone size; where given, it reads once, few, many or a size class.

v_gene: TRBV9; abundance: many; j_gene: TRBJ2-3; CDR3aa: ASSLQGSTDTQY
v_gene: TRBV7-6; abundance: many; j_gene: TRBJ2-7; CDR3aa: ASSLAPGLSGSYEQY
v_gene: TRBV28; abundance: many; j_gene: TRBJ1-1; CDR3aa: ASSFYNTEAF
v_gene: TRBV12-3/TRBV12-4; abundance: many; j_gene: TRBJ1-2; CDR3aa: ASSSEGAWYGYT
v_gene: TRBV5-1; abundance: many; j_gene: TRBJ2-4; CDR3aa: ASSYEGALSKNIQY
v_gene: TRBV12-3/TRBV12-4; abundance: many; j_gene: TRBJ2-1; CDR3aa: ASSLSGQEQF
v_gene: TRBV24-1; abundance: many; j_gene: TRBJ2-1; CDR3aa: ATTLGQGNEQF
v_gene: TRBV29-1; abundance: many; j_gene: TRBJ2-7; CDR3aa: SVGDSGTYEQY
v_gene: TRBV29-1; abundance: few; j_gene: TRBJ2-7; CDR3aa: SVETLGQSSYEQY
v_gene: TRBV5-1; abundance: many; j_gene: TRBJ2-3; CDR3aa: ASSLDRGRLDTQY
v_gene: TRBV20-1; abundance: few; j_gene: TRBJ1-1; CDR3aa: SARRRATEAF
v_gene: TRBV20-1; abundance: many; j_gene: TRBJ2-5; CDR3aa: SARDSGLYQETQY
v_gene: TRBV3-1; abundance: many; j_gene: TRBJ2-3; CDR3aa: ASRMGLAVDTDTQY
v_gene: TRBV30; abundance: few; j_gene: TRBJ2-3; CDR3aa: ACHGTSTDTQY
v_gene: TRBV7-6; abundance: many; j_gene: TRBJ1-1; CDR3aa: ASSSGTGVFTEAF
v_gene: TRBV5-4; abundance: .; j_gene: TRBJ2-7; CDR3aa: VSSPSPGQGPYEQY
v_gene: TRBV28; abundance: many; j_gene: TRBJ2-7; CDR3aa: ASSWFGRTYEQY